The 26 T cell receptor beta chains reported below all come from one sample, sequenced in a study of blood T cell repertoires in COVID-19. The data were produced by immunoSEQ multiplex PCR, yet TCRdb's version contains in-frame clones alone and is incomplete. This sample yields over 95,000 clones, of which around 89% are seen a single time; 19% belongs to the top ten. Sequenced: peripheral blood. These receptors all come from a human donor with acute or convalescent COVID-19. The donor label of this sample is uncertain.

This clone was detected a few times. The chain carries TRBV7-2 and TRBJ1-4; 12 bases are a match to TRBD1. The J segment lost 3 bases and the V segment lost 3 bases, leaving 5 bases of the junction unmatched. CDR1 and CDR2 (germline): SGHTA, FQGNSA. This CDR3 has 17 amino acids. The CDR3 nucleotides are TGTGCCAGCAGCTTCGGGACAGGGGGCTTTGCTAATGAAAAACTGTTTTTT. Protein product: CASSFGTGGFANEKLFF.

In this sample, this clone turned up once. The CDR3, as DNA: TGTGCCAGCAGAACTTCAGGGCCTTCCTCCTACGAGCAGTACTTC. Encoded protein: CASRTSGPSSYEQYF. The rearrangement joins TRBV27 to TRBJ2-7, with D maybe TRBD1 (5 bases). The germline V gene encodes CDR1 MNHEY and CDR2 SMNVEV (reference sequence). The germline V and J ends were trimmed by 6 bases and 0 bases, with 15 bases remaining between them. This CDR3 contains 15 residues.

The rearrangement uses TRBV7-7 and TRBJ2-4; tentative D call: TRBD2 (6 bases). The CDR3 has 17 residues. Trimming removed 5 bases from V and 10 bases from J, with 27 bases in between. Germline V CDR1 and CDR2: SSHAT, FNYEAQ (reference sequence). CDR3 protein: CASSTLPGTPPWAIQYF. The CDR3 DNA reads TGTGCCAGCAGCACACTCCCCGGGACTCCCCCGTGGGCGATTCAGTACTTC.

This chain connects TRBV11-2 to TRBJ1-6, with 7 bases identical to TRBD1. The V gene's germline CDR1 is SGHAT and CDR2 FQNNGV. The V gene end was trimmed by 5 bases and the J gene end by 9 bases; junction bases not matched to a gene: 10. CDR3 length equals 15 residues. CDR3 in amino acids: CASSGSGTASSPLHF. In DNA form, the CDR3 reads TGTGCCAGCAGCGGATCCGGGACAGCATCTTCACCCCTCCACTTT. Full variable domain (outside the CDR3, taken from reference TRBV11-2 and TRBJ1-6): EAGVAQSPRYKIIEKRQSVAFWCNPISGHATLYWYQQILGQGPKLLIQFQNNGVVDDSQLPKDRFSAERLKGVDSTLKIQPAKLEDSAVYLCASSGSGTASSPLHFGNGTRLTVT.

The chain carries TRBV27 and TRBJ2-1, with TRBD2 matching over 7 bases. The CDR3 extends over 16 amino acids. V lost 5 bases and J lost 9; bases outside the gene matches: 16. Germline V gives CDR1 MNHEY, CDR2 SMNVEV (reference sequence). CDR3: CASSPLGGGGSSEQFF. CDR3 DNA: TGTGCCAGCAGTCCCCTCGGCGGGGGAGGTAGTAGTGAGCAGTTCTTC.

This chain joins TRBV19 and TRBJ2-1; the D gene is possibly TRBD2 (6 bases). V lost 4 bases to trimming and J lost 3 bases, with 10 bases between them. CDR3 length: 14 residues. Per germline, CDR1 LNHDA and CDR2 SQIVND (reference sequence). CDR3 nucleotides: TGTGCCAGTAGTACGGGAGAAAGCTACAATGAGCAGTTCTTC. Protein: CASSTGESYNEQFF.

This clone was recorded once. V is TRBV27 and J is TRBJ2-1; 14 bases align to TRBD2. This CDR3 has 19 amino acids. Germline V gene lookup returns CDR1 MNHEY and CDR2 SMNVEV (reference sequence). The V and J ends lost 4 bases and 7 bases, in that order; junction bases with no gene match: 15. The CDR3 protein is CASSWGLAGVPHLGNEQFF. CDR3 nucleotide sequence: TGTGCCAGCAGTTGGGGACTAGCGGGAGTCCCTCACTTAGGTAATGAGCAGTTCTTC.

The V and J genes are TRBV4-1 and TRBJ1-5, with 8 nucleotides matching TRBD1. CDR1 MGHRA and CDR2 YSYEKL come from the germline V gene. This CDR3 has 16 residues. J gave up 2 bases and V 3 bases, and 6 bases lay outside the gene matches. The CDR3 spells CASSQAPGQGNQPQHF. The CDR3, as DNA: TGCGCCAGCAGCCAGGCGCCGGGACAGGGCAATCAGCCCCAGCATTTT.

This clone has only a few counts. The J gene is TRBJ2-3, the V gene TRBV6-1; 8 bases match TRBD1. The V segment lost 4 bases and the J segment 0 bases; nucleotides outside the gene matches: 9. In germline, CDR1 is MNHNS, CDR2 SASEGT. This CDR3 comprises 17 residues. The CDR3 spells CASSGATGGISTDTQYF. CDR3 nucleotides: TGTGCCAGCAGTGGCGCCACAGGGGGAATAAGCACAGATACGCAGTATTTT.

The rearrangement links TRBV5-4 to TRBJ1-4; D ambiguous. The CDR3 contains 14 residues. Germline V gene sequence: CDR1 SGHNT, CDR2 YYREEE (reference sequence). V lost 2 bases to trimming and J lost 7 bases, with 12 bases between them. The CDR3 region has the DNA TGTGCCAGCAGCTTACGTGGAGGAGGTGAAAAACTGTTTTTT. Translating gives CASSLRGGGEKLFF.

The J gene is TRBJ1-5, the V gene TRBV28; D gene unclear. Germline CDR1 is MDHEN and CDR2 is SYDVKM. Deletions cut 3 bases from V and 6 bases from J, with 6 bases between. This CDR3 is built from 12 residues. This CDR3 reads CASSLLGQPQHF. The DNA of the CDR3 is TGTGCCAGCAGTTTGCTAGGTCAGCCCCAGCATTTT. Filled out from reference TRBV28 and TRBJ1-5, the complete variable domain reads DVKVTQSSRYLVKRTGEKVFLECVQDMDHENMFWYRQDPGLGLRLIYFSYDVKMKEKGDIPEGYSVSREKKERFSLILESASTNQTSMYLCASSLLGQPQHFGDGTRLSIL.

This clone has only one observation. The chain recombines TRBV29-1 with TRBJ1-1; possible D gene TRBD1, 5 bases. Germline V CDR1 and CDR2: SQVTM, ANQGSEA. The CDR3 contains 12 residues. Trimming left V 4 bases short and J 6 bases short, with 12 bases between. The CDR3 coding sequence is TGCAGCGTTGTGTTCCAGGGATCTGAAGCTTTCTTT. Translation gives CSVVFQGSEAFF.

The chain couples TRBV6-5 to TRBJ1-6, with D possibly TRBD1 on 5 matching bases. The V end was cut by 7 bases, the J end by 10 bases, with 17 bases between. Germline V lookup: CDR1 MNHEY, CDR2 SVGAGI. This CDR3 is built from 14 residues. The CDR3 reads CASTSGGVGSPLHF. The CDR3 nucleotides read TGTGCCAGCACCTCTGGGGGGGTGGGGTCACCCCTCCACTTT.

The chain uses TRBV19 and TRBJ2-1; no reliable D call. V dropped 4 bases and J dropped 7 bases, with 8 bases sitting between them. CDR3 length: 12 amino acids. Germline values: CDR1 LNHDA, CDR2 SQIVND (reference sequence). The CDR3 protein is CASSRAWNEQFF. In DNA form, the CDR3 reads TGTGCCAGTAGTAGGGCCTGGAATGAGCAGTTCTTC.

The CDR3 sequence: CASSFGGYTF. CDR3 bases: TGCGCCAGCAGCTTTGGCGGCTACACCTTC. V gene TRBV5-1 combines with J gene TRBJ1-2; D unresolved. Between the trimmed V and J ends, which lost 2 bases and 8 bases, there was a span of 4 bases. The CDR3 runs 10 residues. Germline V gene data show CDR1 as SGHRS and CDR2 as YFSETQ.

The V call is TRBV15, the J call TRBJ2-6; D not resolved. Per the germline V gene, CDR1 is LNHNV and CDR2 is YYDKDF (reference sequence). Trimming took off 1 base at V and 1 base at J, with 5 bases between the two ends. The CDR3 runs 15 residues. CDR3 DNA sequence: TGTGCCACCAGCAGAGGCCTATCTGGGGCCAACGTCCTGACTTTC. Its translation: CATSRGLSGANVLTF.

This clone was seen just once. The chain links TRBV5-1 to TRBJ2-2; maybe TRBD2 (5 bases). Germline CDR1 is SGHRS and CDR2 is YFSETQ. The ends were cut back, 1 base at V and 7 bases at J, with 14 bases in the middle. The CDR3 consists of 15 residues. The CDR3 sequence: CASSLTWRAIGELFF. CDR3 in DNA: TGCGCCAGCAGCTTGACCTGGCGGGCGATCGGGGAGCTGTTTTTT.

V is TRBV7-9 and J is TRBJ2-1, with D possibly matching TRBD1 (6 bases). Germline lookup yields CDR1 SEHNR and CDR2 FQNEAQ (reference sequence). The germline V and J ends were trimmed by 5 bases and 1 base, with 18 bases remaining between them. The CDR3 spans 17 residues. This CDR3 reads CASSRTVLFDSYNEQFF. CDR3 DNA sequence: TGTGCCAGCAGCCGGACAGTTTTGTTCGATTCCTACAATGAGCAGTTCTTC.

A few counts support this clone. The chain employs TRBV28 and TRBJ1-2; 10 nucleotides align to TRBD1. The V gene's germline CDR1 is MDHEN and CDR2 SYDVKM. CDR3 length: 15 amino acids. Trimming at V came to 8 bases and at J to 0 bases, leaving 6 bases not matched to a gene. The CDR3 region is CASLTGQGTNYGYTF. The CDR3, as DNA: TGTGCCAGCCTCACGGGACAGGGGACTAACTATGGCTACACCTTC.

A note on this clone: This sample also contains other DNA sequences that code for the same CDR3. CDR3 loop: CASSPQGAYEQYF. The DNA of the CDR3 is TGTGCCAGCTCACCACAGGGGGCCTACGAGCAGTACTTC. The chain is built from TRBV18 and TRBJ2-7, with D tentatively TRBD1 (6 bases). The CDR3 sequence is 13 residues long. Germline assignment: CDR1 KGHSH and CDR2 LQKENI. V was clipped by 1 base and J by 2 bases, with 6 bases between them.

This clone was observed a single time. The chain employs TRBV7-9 and TRBJ1-2; 10 bases align to TRBD1. Germline lookup yields CDR1 SEHNR and CDR2 FQNEAQ (reference sequence). Trimming at V came to 11 bases and at J to 4 bases, leaving 16 bases not matched to a gene. This CDR3 comprises 16 residues. CDR3 bases: TGTGCCTTAAGGGCGACAGGGGGCGAGTCGAGCTATGGCTACACCTTC. Protein: CALRATGGESSYGYTF.

V and J are TRBV5-1 and TRBJ2-7, with 7 bases identical to TRBD2. The CDR3 is made up of 16 amino acids. The trim removed 4 bases at V and 2 bases at J, leaving 12 bases unmatched. The germline CDR1 and CDR2 sequences are SGHRS and YFSETQ. CDR3 DNA: TGCGCCAGCAGCGAGACTTTAGCGGGTGAAACCTACGAGCAGTACTTC. Residues: CASSETLAGETYEQYF.

This chain links TRBV4-3 with TRBJ1-4; tentatively, D is TRBD1 (5 bases). The CDR3 contains 14 residues. Trimming cost V 1 base and J 4 bases, with 7 bases left between them. Germline V gene data show CDR1 as LGHNA and CDR2 as YSLEER. The CDR3 coding sequence is TGCGCCAGCAGCCAAGGGCAGGGTAATGAAAAACTGTTTTTT. It is translated as CASSQGQGNEKLFF.

This chain joins TRBV28 and TRBJ2-2, with 8 nucleotides matching TRBD2. Germline trimming cut 3 bases from V and 2 bases from J; bases unmatched to any gene: 8. The CDR3 runs 17 residues. Germline assignment: CDR1 MDHEN and CDR2 SYDVKM. DNA of the CDR3: TGTGCCAGCAGTTTCTCCTTCCGGGGGGGAAACACCGGGGAGCTGTTTTTT. Translating it yields CASSFSFRGGNTGELFF.

The gene calls are TRBV28 and TRBJ1-6; 9 nucleotides align to TRBD1. CDR1 and CDR2 (germline): MDHEN, SYDVKM. Losses at the gene ends were 6 bases for V and 9 bases for J; bases not matched to a gene: 15. This CDR3 is 17 amino acids long. The CDR3 bases are TGTGCCAGCAGCCTAATGGTGGGGACAGGGACGGTTTCACCCCTCCACTTT. Translated: CASSLMVGTGTVSPLHF.

V and J are TRBV7-8 and TRBJ2-3; 8 bases line up with TRBD2. CDR3 size: 17 residues. Germline loops: CDR1 SGHVS, CDR2 FQNEAQ. V lost 1 base to trimming and J lost 4 bases; unmatched junction nucleotides: 10. The CDR3 sequence is CASSLGSSGVSSDTQYF. Written as DNA, the CDR3 is TGTGCCAGCAGCTTAGGTAGTAGCGGGGTGTCTTCAGATACGCAGTATTTT.